This TCR beta chain was retrieved from a study of preoperative IRX-2 immunotherapy in early breast cancer. This CDR3 is built from 20 residues. The V segment lost 5 bases and the J segment 0 bases; nucleotides outside the gene matches: 16. Documented treatment: preoperative locoregional IRX-2 cytokine immunotherapy. Profiled with immunoSEQ multiplex PCR; TCRdb holds only in-frame clones, not every one. The table lists around 43,000 clones, 60% to 80% of them singletons. The TCR was taken from a human donor with breast cancer. Sample: tumor tissue, taken after IRX-2 immunotherapy. The chain recombines TRBV7-1 with TRBJ2-6; 7 bases line up with TRBD1. TRBV7-1 is flagged as an ORF with uncertain function. The CDR3 DNA follows: TGTGCCAGCAGCCGACGACGGGACAGCCTGTTTATCTCTGGGGCCAACGTCCTGACTTTC. Its protein product is CASSRRRDSLFISGANVLTF.